What follows is one TCR beta chain and its context. The antigen is undetermined. This record belongs to a study of shared clonotypes between healthy human individuals. Study-level information: Each donor's CD4 naive and CD4 memory cells filled three plates apiece, CD8 naive two, and CD8 memory one. Study-wide findings and caveats: The study found 4.5% to 6% of naive CD4 clonotypes shared across a few donors. Owing to a small donor count, the genetic and exposure-history diversity represented was limited.

The repertoire was sequenced with immunoSEQ multiplex PCR; TCRdb's copy has only in-frame clones and lacks some. The sample consists of about 2.4 million clones, roughly nine tenths of them appearing once. Investigators divided CD4+ cells into CD45RA+ naive and CD45RA-negative memory subsets. Sequenced sample: naive CD4+ T cells sorted from blood. Regarding subset: CD45RA+ positively selected. The sequence was obtained from a man aged 18-30 years in good health.

CDR3 amino acids: CASSLGGHTYEQYF. CDR3 DNA sequence: TGCGCCAGCAGCTTGGGCGGGCATACCTACGAGCAGTACTTC. This chain joins TRBV5-1 and TRBJ2-7, with D tentatively TRBD2 (5 bases). The germline CDR1 and CDR2 sequences are SGHRS and YFSETQ. Between the trimmed V and J ends, which lost 0 bases and 2 bases, there was a span of 9 bases. The CDR3 totals 14 residues.